The 26 T cell receptor beta chains presented below share a single source sample, sequenced in a study of T-cell memory formation after mild COVID-19. TCRdb reanalysed the 5' RACE reads using MiXCR and keeps one entry per CDR3 protein. The table lists fewer than 450,000 distinct CDR3 sequences, roughly 21% of them singletons. Source material: PBMCs or a T cell subset sorted from them (not recorded which). Receptors were obtained from an adult woman who had mild COVID-19 (a few samples of this study predate the infection). Cell type and time point are not known.

This clonotype was observed a handful of times. The CDR3 DNA reads as TGTGCCATCAGCTCGAGACAGGGGCAAGATACGCAGTATTTT. It translates to CAISSRQGQDTQYF. V gene TRBV10-3 combines with J gene TRBJ2-3; 8 positions match TRBD1. The CDR3 covers 14 residues. Germline values: CDR1 ENHRY, CDR2 SYGVKD. V lost 6 bases, J lost 5 bases, and 7 bases stayed unmatched.

This clonotype appeared a few times. The J gene is TRBJ2-2, the V gene TRBV5-1; D might be TRBD1 or TRBD2, each matching 5 bases. V was trimmed by 5 bases and J by 1 base, leaving 12 bases between them. CDR1 SGHRS and CDR2 YFSETQ come from the germline V gene. CDR3 length: 15 amino acids. The CDR3 spells CASRTGTVNTGELFF. The DNA of the CDR3 is TGCGCCAGCAGGACCGGGACCGTGAACACCGGGGAGCTGTTTTTT.

The rearrangement uses TRBV7-8 and TRBJ2-3; TRBD1 agrees at 8 bases. Germline values: CDR1 SGHVS, CDR2 FQNEAQ. The CDR3 is made up of 16 amino acids. J gave up 3 bases and V 7 bases, and 12 bases lay outside the gene matches. The CDR3, as DNA: TGTGCCAGCAAGGGGATTGGACAGGGTCAAACAGATACGCAGTATTTT. Protein: CASKGIGQGQTDTQYF.

This chain links TRBV7-9 with TRBJ2-3; D ambiguous. Per germline, CDR1 SEHNR and CDR2 FQNEAQ (reference sequence). CDR3 length: 15 residues. Trimming shortened V by 0 bases and J by 5 bases, and 12 bases separated the two germline ends. The CDR3 region is CASSLASESGDTQYF. CDR3 bases: TGTGCCAGCAGCTTAGCAAGCGAGTCAGGAGATACGCAGTATTTT.

This clonotype was detected ten times or more. This chain connects TRBV6-5 to TRBJ1-1; 8 nucleotides agree with TRBD1. CDR1 is MNHEY, CDR2 SVGAGI, per germline. With 2 bases clipped from V and 1 base from J, the junction kept 6 bases outside the gene matches. This CDR3 has 16 residues. This chain's CDR3 is CASSYGQGRGNTEAFF. CDR3 sequence (DNA): TGTGCCAGCAGTTACGGACAGGGCCGGGGGAACACTGAAGCTTTCTTT.

CDR3 region: CSAGQTRGETQYF. The CDR3 nucleotides are TGCAGTGCTGGGCAGACTAGGGGAGAGACCCAGTACTTC. V and J are TRBV20-1 and TRBJ2-5; tentative D call: TRBD2 (6 bases). The length of the CDR3 is 13 residues. The germline V and J ends were trimmed by 5 bases and 4 bases, with 14 bases remaining between them. CDR1 DFQATT and CDR2 SNEGSKA come from the germline V gene (reference sequence).

On this clonotype: This may come from a read error, since a much larger clone is one base off. V is TRBV7-9 and J is TRBJ1-1; D is possibly TRBD1 (6 bases). CDR3 length: 20 amino acids. In germline, CDR1 is SEHNR, CDR2 FQNEAQ (reference sequence). The CDR3 coding sequence is TGTGCCAGCAGCTCTCTTATTCGGGAAAGACCGGGACACTGGAACACTGATGCTTTCTTT. It is translated as CASSSLIRERPGHWNTDAFF. Together with reference TRBV7-9 and TRBJ1-1, the CDR3 gives the full variable domain: DTGVSQNPRHKITKRGQNVTFRCDPISEHNRLYWYRQTLGQGPEFLTYFQNEAQLEKSRLLSDRFSAERPKGSFSTLEIQRTEQGDSAMYLCASSSLIRERPGHWNTDAFFGQGTRLTVV.

This clonotype was observed a handful of times. V gene TRBV5-5 combines with J gene TRBJ1-4, with D uncertain. Germline assignment: CDR1 SGHKS and CDR2 YYEKEE (reference sequence). Deletions cut 2 bases from V and 0 bases from J, with 17 bases between. The CDR3 sequence is 18 residues long. As DNA, the CDR3 is TGTGCCAGCAGCTTAGGAGGACGAAGGCGAGCAACTAATGAAAAACTGTTTTTT. Protein sequence: CASSLGGRRRATNEKLFF.

This clonotype turned up a few times. The chain recombines TRBV20-1 with TRBJ1-5; 8 bases match TRBD1. CDR3 length: 13 residues. CDR1 and CDR2 (germline): DFQATT, SNEGSKA (reference sequence). V dropped 3 bases and J dropped 6; count of bases not matched to a gene: 4. The CDR3 here is CSASQGARQPQHF. DNA for the CDR3: TGCAGTGCTAGTCAGGGGGCCCGTCAGCCCCAGCATTTT.

This clonotype was seen more than once but under ten times. This chain connects TRBV12-3 or TRBV12-4 to TRBJ1-1, with no clear D. This CDR3 region has 12 residues. The V end lost 7 bases, the J end lost 7 bases, and 13 bases lay between the germline ends. The CDR3 loop reads CASTLRPGEAFF. CDR3 bases: TGTGCCAGCACTCTACGCCCGGGTGAAGCTTTCTTT.

This clonotype has only a few counts. The CDR3 spells CASSPSLGNTEAFF. The DNA of the CDR3 is TGTGCCAGCTCACCCTCATTAGGGAACACTGAAGCTTTCTTT. J is TRBJ1-1 and V is TRBV18; no clear D. V lost 3 bases to trimming and J lost 1 base, with 9 bases between them. Germline V gives CDR1 KGHSH, CDR2 LQKENI. The CDR3 runs 14 residues.

In this sample, this clonotype turned up a few times. The J gene is TRBJ2-7, the V gene TRBV5-1; D is possibly TRBD1 or TRBD2 (5 bases each). Trimming removed 1 base from V and 0 bases from J, with 14 bases in between. CDR1 and CDR2 from the germline V gene are SGHRS and YFSETQ. The CDR3 sequence is 16 residues long. The chain's CDR3 is CASSLLGRQSSYEQYF. The CDR3 DNA sequence: TGCGCCAGCAGCTTGCTGGGACGACAAAGCTCCTACGAGCAGTACTTC. Looking up the rest from reference TRBV5-1 and TRBJ2-7 gives the full variable domain: KAGVTQTPRYLIKTRGQQVTLSCSPISGHRSVSWYQQTPGQGLQFLFEYFSETQRNKGNFPGRFSGRQFSNSRSEMNVSTLELGDSALYLCASSLLGRQSSYEQYFGPGTRLTVT.

This clonotype was seen a handful of times. V gene TRBV5-4 combines with J gene TRBJ2-1, with 9 positions matching TRBD1. The CDR3 length is 14 residues. Germline V gives CDR1 SGHNT, CDR2 YYREEE (reference sequence). The J segment lost 7 bases and the V segment lost 4 bases, leaving 6 bases of the junction unmatched. The CDR3 sequence: CASSRDRVRNEQFF. The CDR3 bases are TGTGCCAGCAGCCGGGACAGGGTAAGGAATGAGCAGTTCTTC.

This clonotype was seen a handful of times. The chain couples TRBV7-9 to TRBJ2-5; no firm D call. CDR3 length: 15 residues. Germline values: CDR1 SEHNR, CDR2 FQNEAQ (reference sequence). The ends were cut back, 0 bases at V and 2 bases at J, with 10 bases in the middle. Here the CDR3 reads CASSLALPGQETQYF. The CDR3 DNA sequence: TGTGCCAGCAGCTTAGCGTTACCAGGACAAGAGACCCAGTACTTC.

The rearrangement joins TRBV4-3 to TRBJ2-6, with D unclear. CDR1 and CDR2 (germline): LGHNA, YSLEER. V dropped 0 bases and J dropped 0 bases, with 9 bases sitting between them. The CDR3 is 17 amino acids. In nucleotides, the CDR3 is TGCGCCAGCAGCCAAGATTTTAGGGCCTCTGGGGCCAACGTCCTGACTTTC. Its protein product is CASSQDFRASGANVLTF.

J is TRBJ2-5 and V is TRBV4-3; maybe TRBD2 (6 bases). Per germline, CDR1 LGHNA and CDR2 YSLEER. CDR3 size: 14 residues. Trimming took off 5 bases at V and 5 bases at J, with 15 bases between the two ends. CDR3 sequence: CASSSGLFKETQYF. The CDR3 DNA follows: TGCGCCAGCAGCTCGGGACTTTTCAAGGAGACCCAGTACTTC.

This clonotype has only a few counts. The V gene is TRBV29-1, the J gene TRBJ2-5; TRBD1 matches at 7 bases. J lost 5 bases, V lost 6 bases, and 9 bases had no gene match. Per the germline V gene, CDR1 is SQVTM and CDR2 is ANQGSEA. The length of the CDR3 is 13 residues. CDR3 amino acids: CSVKRQGGETQYF. The CDR3 DNA reads as TGCAGCGTAAAAAGACAGGGCGGCGAGACCCAGTACTTC.

The sample holds many counts of this clonotype. The chain couples TRBV3-1 to TRBJ2-1, with TRBD2 matching 9 bases. V was clipped by 5 bases and J by 4 bases; unmatched bases: 3. The CDR3 covers 14 residues. Looked up from germline, CDR1 is LGHDT and CDR2 is YNNKEL (reference sequence). In DNA, the CDR3 is TGTGCCAGCAGCACGACTAGCGGATACAATGAGCAGTTCTTC. Translated, it gives CASSTTSGYNEQFF.

The chain joins TRBV3-1 to TRBJ2-1, with 8 positions matching TRBD2. Looked up from germline, CDR1 is LGHDT and CDR2 is YNNKEL (reference sequence). The CDR3 contains 13 residues. V shed 3 bases, J shed 8 bases, and the junction held 3 bases outside the gene matches. Here the CDR3 DNA reads TGTGCCAGCAGCCAGGCGGGAGGCTATGAGCAGTTCTTC. As protein: CASSQAGGYEQFF.

This chain joins TRBV10-3 and TRBJ2-6, with D unresolved. Trimming removed 4 bases at V and 0 bases at J, with 1 base between. The V gene's germline CDR1 is ENHRY and CDR2 SYGVKD. CDR3 length: 13 amino acids. Here the CDR3 DNA reads TGTGCCATCAGTGGCTCTGGGGCCAACGTCCTGACTTTC. This gives the protein CAISGSGANVLTF.

The CDR3, as DNA: TGTGCCAGCAGTTTATCCGACACTTTGAACACTGAAGCTTTCTTT. As protein: CASSLSDTLNTEAFF. The chain employs TRBV12-3 or TRBV12-4 and TRBJ1-1, with no clear D. This CDR3 is built from 15 residues. With 2 bases removed from V and 0 bases from J, the gap between germline ends came to 10 bases.

The chain links TRBV30 to TRBJ2-5; D gene ambiguous. This CDR3 is 14 amino acids long. V was trimmed by 0 bases and J by 4 bases, leaving 12 bases between them. Germline-derived CDR1 and CDR2 are GTSNPN and SVGIG (reference sequence). The CDR3 loop reads CAWSVTLAGETQYF. CDR3 sequence (DNA): TGTGCCTGGAGTGTTACTTTAGCAGGAGAGACCCAGTACTTC. Complete variable domain (other parts from reference TRBV30 and TRBJ2-5): SQTIHQWPATLVQPVGSPLSLECTVEGTSNPNLYWYRQAAGRGLQLLFYSVGIGQISSEVPQNLSASRPQDRQFILSSKKLLLSDSGFYLCAWSVTLAGETQYFGPGTRLLVL.

CDR3 DNA sequence: TGCGCCAGCAGCCAAGTCTCTTCCAGGGGCGCTGAAGCTTTCTTT. This gives the protein CASSQVSSRGAEAFF. This chain uses TRBV4-1 with TRBJ1-1; TRBD1 is a possible D gene (6 bases). The V end was cut by 1 base, the J end by 6 bases, with 15 bases between. The CDR3 length is 15 residues. In germline, CDR1 is MGHRA, CDR2 YSYEKL.

The J gene is TRBJ1-1, the V gene TRBV24-1; no reliable D call. Between the trimmed V and J ends, which lost 7 bases and 1 base, there was a span of 9 bases. Germline CDR1 and CDR2: KGHDR and SFDVKD. The CDR3 is made up of 13 amino acids. CDR3 amino acids: CATRRGTNTEAFF. The CDR3 DNA reads as TGTGCCACCAGGCGCGGAACGAACACTGAAGCTTTCTTT.

The rearrangement joins TRBV7-7 to TRBJ2-2; D gene ambiguous. This CDR3 contains 14 residues. Germline assignment: CDR1 SSHAT and CDR2 FNYEAQ (reference sequence). Trimming took off 1 base at V and 1 base at J, with 4 bases between the two ends. Here the CDR3 reads CASSLERNTGELFF. CDR3 nucleotide sequence: TGTGCCAGCAGCTTAGAACGGAACACCGGGGAGCTGTTTTTT.

This clonotype turned up a few times. This sequence joins TRBV5-1 and TRBJ1-1; TRBD1 matches 10 bases. V was pared by 4 bases and J by 5 bases, with 5 bases of the junction left unmatched. Looked up from germline, CDR1 is SGHRS and CDR2 is YFSETQ. This CDR3 is built from 14 residues. The CDR3 sequence is CASSRGQGRTEAFF. The CDR3 coding sequence is TGCGCCAGCAGCAGGGGACAGGGGAGGACTGAAGCTTTCTTT. Full variable domain (remainder filled in from reference TRBV5-1 and TRBJ1-1): KAGVTQTPRYLIKTRGQQVTLSCSPISGHRSVSWYQQTPGQGLQFLFEYFSETQRNKGNFPGRFSGRQFSNSRSEMNVSTLELGDSALYLCASSRGQGRTEAFFGQGTRLTVV.